This entry concerns a single TCR beta chain. The target antigen is unknown. This sample is part of a study of a mutant IDH1 vaccine in newly diagnosed glioma. Overall study context: Beginning 4-6 weeks after radiotherapy alone, or with temozolomide cycles, vaccination took place. Earlier treatment was radiotherapy, temozolomide, or both, with most getting both.

Produced via immunoSEQ multiplex PCR; TCRdb's table is partial and in-frame only. The table lists 60,000 to 65,000 clones, around 83% of them singletons. Time point defined: week 47, end of study. Vaccination used 300 ug of mutant IDH1 20-mer peptide per dose, with topical imiquimod. The CDR3 is made up of 19 amino acids. Germline V gives CDR1 MDHEN, CDR2 SYDVKM. V lost 3 bases to trimming and J lost 0 bases, with 21 bases between them. This clonotype was sampled from a man in his thirties or forties with glioma. Material: PBMCs, obtained from a glioma patient whose treatment included an IDH1 peptide vaccine. The chain links TRBV28 to TRBJ1-5; no clear D. CDR3 in DNA: TGTGCCAGCAGTTTTTCGTTAGGAGGGATACGGTATAGCAATCAGCCCCAGCATTTT. Translating it yields CASSFSLGGIRYSNQPQHF. The full variable domain, its missing parts supplied by reference TRBV28 and TRBJ1-5, is DVKVTQSSRYLVKRTGEKVFLECVQDMDHENMFWYRQDPGLGLRLIYFSYDVKMKEKGDIPEGYSVSREKKERFSLILESASTNQTSMYLCASSFSLGGIRYSNQPQHFGDGTRLSIL.